These 2 T cell receptor beta chains were all obtained from the same sample, sequenced in a study of preoperative IRX-2 immunotherapy in early breast cancer. As for treatment: preoperative locoregional IRX-2 cytokine immunotherapy. Data came from immunoSEQ multiplex PCR; TCRdb stores just in-frame clones and leaves some out. Of around 57,000 clones listed, roughly 95% were seen once; the top ten hold roughly 1.7%. This material was acquired from a patient treated with IRX-2 immunotherapy. The receptors were gathered from a human donor with breast cancer.

This chain joins TRBV28 and TRBJ2-1; 8 bases align to TRBD2. J was trimmed by 8 bases and V by 7 bases; bases with no gene match: 16. The CDR3 has 16 residues. The germline gives CDR1 MDHEN, CDR2 SYDVKM. The CDR3 DNA is TGTGCCAGCATCAAATCCGGGACTAGGTTTCTGGATGAGCAGTTCTTC. Translated: CASIKSGTRFLDEQFF. The full variable domain, rest sourced from reference TRBV28 and TRBJ2-1, is DVKVTQSSRYLVKRTGEKVFLECVQDMDHENMFWYRQDPGLGLRLIYFSYDVKMKEKGDIPEGYSVSREKKERFSLILESASTNQTSMYLCASIKSGTRFLDEQFFGPGTRLTVL.

This chain's CDR3 is CASSNSGESSETQYF. In nucleotides, the CDR3 is TGTGCCAGCTCAAACTCAGGGGAAAGTTCGGAGACCCAGTACTTC. The chain recombines TRBV18 with TRBJ2-5; D perhaps matches TRBD1 (6 bases). CDR1 KGHSH and CDR2 LQKENI come from the germline V gene. CDR3 length: 15 amino acids. V lost 5 bases, J lost 5 bases, and 18 bases lay in between.